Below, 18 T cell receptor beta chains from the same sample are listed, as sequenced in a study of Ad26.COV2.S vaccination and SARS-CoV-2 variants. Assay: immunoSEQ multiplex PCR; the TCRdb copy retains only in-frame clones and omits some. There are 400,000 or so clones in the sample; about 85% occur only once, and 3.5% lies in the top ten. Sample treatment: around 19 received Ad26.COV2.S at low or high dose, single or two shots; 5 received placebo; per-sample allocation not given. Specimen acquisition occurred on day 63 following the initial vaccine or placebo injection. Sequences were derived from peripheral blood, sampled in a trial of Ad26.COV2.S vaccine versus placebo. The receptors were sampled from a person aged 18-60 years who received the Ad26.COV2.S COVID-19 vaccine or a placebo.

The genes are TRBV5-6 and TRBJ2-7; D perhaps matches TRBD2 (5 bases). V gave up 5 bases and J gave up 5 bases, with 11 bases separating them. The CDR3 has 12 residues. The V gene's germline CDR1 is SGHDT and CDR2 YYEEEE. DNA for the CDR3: TGTGCCAGCAGTCCCTCGGGGAACGAGCAGTACTTC. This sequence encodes CASSPSGNEQYF.

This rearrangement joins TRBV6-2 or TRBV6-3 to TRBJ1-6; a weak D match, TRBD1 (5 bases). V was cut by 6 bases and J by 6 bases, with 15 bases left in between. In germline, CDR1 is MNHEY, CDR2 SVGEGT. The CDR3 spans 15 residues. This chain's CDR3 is CASSPGPLINSPLHF. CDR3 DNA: TGTGCCAGCAGCCCGGGACCGTTGATTAATTCACCCCTCCACTTT.

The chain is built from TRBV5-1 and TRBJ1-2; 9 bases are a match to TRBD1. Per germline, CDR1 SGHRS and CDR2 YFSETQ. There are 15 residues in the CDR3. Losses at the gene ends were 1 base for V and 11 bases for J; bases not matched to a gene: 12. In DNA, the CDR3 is TGCGCCAGCAGCTTGACCCCGGGACAGGGCGCAGGGTACACCTTC. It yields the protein CASSLTPGQGAGYTF.

The CDR3 here is CAWVNRGDSPLHF. The DNA for the CDR3 is TGTGCCTGGGTGAACAGGGGTGATTCACCCCTCCACTTT. The rearrangement links TRBV30 to TRBJ1-6, with TRBD1 matching 7 bases. The trim removed 5 bases at V and 8 bases at J, leaving 6 bases unmatched. Per germline, CDR1 GTSNPN and CDR2 SVGIG (reference sequence). This CDR3 has 13 amino acids. Complete variable domain (other parts from reference TRBV30 and TRBJ1-6): SQTIHQWPATLVQPVGSPLSLECTVEGTSNPNLYWYRQAAGRGLQLLFYSVGIGQISSEVPQNLSASRPQDRQFILSSKKLLLSDSGFYLCAWVNRGDSPLHFGNGTRLTVT.

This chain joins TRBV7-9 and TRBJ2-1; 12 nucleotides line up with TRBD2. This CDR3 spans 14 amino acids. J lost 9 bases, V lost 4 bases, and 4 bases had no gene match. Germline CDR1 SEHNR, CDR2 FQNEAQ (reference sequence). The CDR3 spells CASSSTTSGGEQFF. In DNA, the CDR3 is TGTGCCAGCAGCTCAACGACTAGCGGGGGTGAGCAGTTCTTC. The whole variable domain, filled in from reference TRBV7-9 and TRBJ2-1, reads DTGVSQNPRHKITKRGQNVTFRCDPISEHNRLYWYRQTLGQGPEFLTYFQNEAQLEKSRLLSDRFSAERPKGSFSTLEIQRTEQGDSAMYLCASSSTTSGGEQFFGPGTRLTVL.

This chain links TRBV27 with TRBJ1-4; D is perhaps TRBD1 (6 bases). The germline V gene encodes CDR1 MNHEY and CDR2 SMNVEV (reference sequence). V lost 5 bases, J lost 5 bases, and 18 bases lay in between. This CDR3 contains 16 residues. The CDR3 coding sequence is TGTGCCAGCAGTCAAGTACTAGGGGGGGCGAATGAAAAACTGTTTTTT. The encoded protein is CASSQVLGGANEKLFF.

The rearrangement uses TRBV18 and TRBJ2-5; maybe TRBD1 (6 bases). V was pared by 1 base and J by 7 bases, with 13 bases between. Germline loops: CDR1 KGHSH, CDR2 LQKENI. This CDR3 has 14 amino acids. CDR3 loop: CASSPLPEGGTQYF. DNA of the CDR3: TGTGCCAGCTCACCACTTCCGGAAGGGGGGACCCAGTACTTC. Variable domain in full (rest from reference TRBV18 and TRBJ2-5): NAGVMQNPRHLVRRRGQEARLRCSPMKGHSHVYWYRQLPEEGLKFMVYLQKENIIDESGMPKERFSAEFPKEGPSILRIQQVVRGDSAAYFCASSPLPEGGTQYFGPGTRLLVL.

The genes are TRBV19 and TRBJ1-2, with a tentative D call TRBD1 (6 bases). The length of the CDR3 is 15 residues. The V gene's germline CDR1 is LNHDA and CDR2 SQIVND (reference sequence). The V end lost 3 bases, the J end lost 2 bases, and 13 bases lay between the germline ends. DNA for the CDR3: TGTGCCAGTAGTATCAAAGCAGGGGAAAACTATGGCTACACCTTC. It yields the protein CASSIKAGENYGYTF.

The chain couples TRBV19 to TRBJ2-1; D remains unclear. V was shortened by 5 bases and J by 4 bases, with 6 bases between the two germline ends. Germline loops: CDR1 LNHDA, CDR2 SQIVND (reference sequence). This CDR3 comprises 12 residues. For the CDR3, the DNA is TGTGCCAGTAGTGTGCATTACAATGAGCAGTTCTTC. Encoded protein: CASSVHYNEQFF. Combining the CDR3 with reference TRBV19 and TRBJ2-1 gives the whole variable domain DGGITQSPKYLFRKEGQNVTLSCEQNLNHDAMYWYRQDPGQGLRLIYYSQIVNDFQKGDIAEGYSVSREKKESFPLTVTSAQKNPTAFYLCASSVHYNEQFFGPGTRLTVL.

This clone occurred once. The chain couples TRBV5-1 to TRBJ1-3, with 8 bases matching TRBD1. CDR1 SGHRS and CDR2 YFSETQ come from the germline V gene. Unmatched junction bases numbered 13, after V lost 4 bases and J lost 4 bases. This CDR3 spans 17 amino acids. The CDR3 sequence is CASSGTTGDLVGNTIYF. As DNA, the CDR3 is TGCGCCAGCAGCGGAACGACAGGGGACCTGGTAGGAAACACCATATATTTT.

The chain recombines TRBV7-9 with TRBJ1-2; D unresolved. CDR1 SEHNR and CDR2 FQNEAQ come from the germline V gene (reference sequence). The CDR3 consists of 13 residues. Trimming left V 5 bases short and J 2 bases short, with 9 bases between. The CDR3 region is CASSEIRNYGYTF. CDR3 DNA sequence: TGTGCCAGCAGCGAAATCCGGAACTATGGCTACACCTTC.

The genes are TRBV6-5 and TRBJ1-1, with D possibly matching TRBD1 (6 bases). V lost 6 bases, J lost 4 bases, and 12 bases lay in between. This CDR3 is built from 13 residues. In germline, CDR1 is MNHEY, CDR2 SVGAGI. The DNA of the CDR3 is TGTGCCAGCAGATACAGGGAGGGCACTGAAGCTTTCTTT. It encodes CASRYREGTEAFF.

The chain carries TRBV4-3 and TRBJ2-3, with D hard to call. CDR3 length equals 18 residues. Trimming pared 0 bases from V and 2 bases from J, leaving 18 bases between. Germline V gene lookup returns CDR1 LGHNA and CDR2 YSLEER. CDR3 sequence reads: CASSQDWAPGRNTDTQYF. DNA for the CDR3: TGCGCCAGCAGCCAAGATTGGGCCCCCGGCAGAAACACAGATACGCAGTATTTT.

CDR3 region: CASRGLTGELFF. CDR3 DNA: TGTGCCAGCCGGGGGCTCACCGGGGAGCTGTTTTTT. V and J are TRBV2 and TRBJ2-2, with D possibly called TRBD1 or TRBD2 (6 bases each). V dropped 8 bases and J dropped 4 bases, with 8 bases sitting between them. The germline CDR1 and CDR2 sequences are SNHLY and FYNNEI. The CDR3 length is 12 residues.

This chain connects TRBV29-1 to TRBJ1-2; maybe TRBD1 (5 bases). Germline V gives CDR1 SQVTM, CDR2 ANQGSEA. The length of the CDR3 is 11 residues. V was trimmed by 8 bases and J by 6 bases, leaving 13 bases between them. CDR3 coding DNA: TGCAGCACCCGGCTGGGGGATGGCTACACCTTC. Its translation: CSTRLGDGYTF.

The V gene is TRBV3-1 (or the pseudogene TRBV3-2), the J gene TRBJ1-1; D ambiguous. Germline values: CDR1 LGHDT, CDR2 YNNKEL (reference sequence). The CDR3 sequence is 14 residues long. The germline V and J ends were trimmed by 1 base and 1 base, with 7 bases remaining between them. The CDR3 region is CASSQGSGNTEAFF. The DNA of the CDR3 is TGTGCCAGCAGCCAAGGGTCGGGGAACACTGAAGCTTTCTTT.

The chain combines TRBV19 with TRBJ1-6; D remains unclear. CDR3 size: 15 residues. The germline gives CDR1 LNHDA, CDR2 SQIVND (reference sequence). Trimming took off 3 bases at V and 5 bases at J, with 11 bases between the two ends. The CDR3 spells CASSIRSLNNSPLHF. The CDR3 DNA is TGTGCCAGTAGTATCAGATCGCTCAATAATTCACCCCTCCACTTT. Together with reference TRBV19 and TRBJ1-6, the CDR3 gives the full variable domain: DGGITQSPKYLFRKEGQNVTLSCEQNLNHDAMYWYRQDPGQGLRLIYYSQIVNDFQKGDIAEGYSVSREKKESFPLTVTSAQKNPTAFYLCASSIRSLNNSPLHFGNGTRLTVT.

CDR3 DNA sequence: TGTGCCAGCAGCCAGGGCCGTACAGGGTCTAGCACAGATACGCAGTATTTT. This encodes CASSQGRTGSSTDTQYF. V gene TRBV4-2 combines with J gene TRBJ2-3; maybe TRBD1 (6 bases). This CDR3 comprises 17 residues. V was pared by 3 bases and J by 0 bases, with 16 bases between. Germline values: CDR1 LGHNA, CDR2 YNFKEQ.